A selection of T cell receptor beta chains follows, all from one sample in a study of regulatory T cells in long-lasting Graves disease. Via MiXCR, TCRdb re-called the multiplex PCR reads, giving one row per CDR3 protein. Of roughly 500,000 distinct CDR3 sequences in the sample, roughly 21% were seen once. The sample in question was peripheral blood mononuclear cells (PBMCs), obtained when the disease was refractory, from a patient treated with antithyroid drugs. These receptors came from a female donor with Graves disease. Both conserved end residues are part of each CDR3. The D gene is left open where the match is weak. Clone size, where shown, is once, few, many, or a class for clones that have expanded.

CDR3nt,CDR3aa,abundance,d_gene,v_gene,j_gene
TGTGCCAGCAGCTACACAGGGGGCCCTGAAAAACTGTTTTTT,CASSYTGGPEKLFF,NA,TRBD1,TRBV7-9,TRBJ1-4
TGTGCCAGCAGTCCGGACCGACAGGGCCATGGGGGCACTGAAGCTTTCTTT,CASSPDRQGHGGTEAFF,many,TRBD1,TRBV28,TRBJ1-1
TGTGCCACCAGCAGAGATCCAACAGCGGGGGTCTCGGTAGATACGCAGTATTTT,CATSRDPTAGVSVDTQYF,once,TRBD2,TRBV15,TRBJ2-3
TGTGCCAGCAGTTCCTCCGGGACAGGGGGCGCTAGCTATGGCTACACCTTC,CASSSSGTGGASYGYTF,many,TRBD1,TRBV28,TRBJ1-2
TGTGCCAGCAGCTTTCCGGGACAGGGCCAGCACGAGCAGTACTTC,CASSFPGQGQHEQYF,once,TRBD1,TRBV5-4,TRBJ2-7
TGCGCCAGCAGCTTGACAGGGCGTTCTGGGGCCAACGTCCTGACTTTC,CASSLTGRSGANVLTF,NA,NA,TRBV5-1,TRBJ2-6
TGTGCCAGCACCCATCAGGGGGGCCTAAAAGATGGGGCCTACGAGCAGTACTTC,CASTHQGGLKDGAYEQYF,many,NA,TRBV6-1,TRBJ2-7
TGTGCCACCCAGCCCGGGGCCAACGTCCTGACTTTC,CATQPGANVLTF,few,NA,TRBV28,TRBJ2-6
TGTGCCACCAGTCCCGCCCTCCCCGGGACTAGCGGGGGGGTAGAGACCCAGTACTTC,CATSPALPGTSGGVETQYF,many,TRBD2,TRBV24-1,TRBJ2-5
TGTGCCAGCAGCCCCCGACAGGGGGGCTATGGCTACACCTTC,CASSPRQGGYGYTF,NA,TRBD1,TRBV3-1,TRBJ1-2
TGTGCCAGCAGTGAAATGGATCAGCCCCAGCATTTT,CASSEMDQPQHF,few,NA,TRBV6-1,TRBJ1-5
TGTGCCAGTAGCCCACCTTCAAGAGGTCTTGGAAGGGCCCAGCATTTT,CASSPPSRGLGRAQHF,NA,NA,TRBV19,TRBJ1-5
TGCGCCAGCAGCTTGGACGGAAAGGATGGCTACACCTTC,CASSLDGKDGYTF,NA,NA,TRBV5-1,TRBJ1-2
TGCAGTGCCCCCCGGGTACCTTATGGCTACACCTTC,CSAPRVPYGYTF,once,NA,TRBV20-1,TRBJ1-2
TGTGCCAGCAGCCGCCCGGACAGGGGGATCCTTGAAGCTTTCTTT,CASSRPDRGILEAFF,few,TRBD1,TRBV12-3/TRBV12-4,TRBJ1-1
TGTGCCAGCAGCCAATTCGGACAGACAGCCGGGGAGCTGTTTTTT,CASSQFGQTAGELFF,NA,NA,TRBV5-6,TRBJ2-2
TGTGCCGGCAGTTACCGTTCGGTCGGGGGGAACTATGGCTACACCTTC,CAGSYRSVGGNYGYTF,NA,NA,TRBV6-2/TRBV6-3,TRBJ1-2
TGTGCCAGCCACCAAGAGACCCAGTACTTC,CASHQETQYF,NA,NA,TRBV19,TRBJ2-5
TGTGCCAGCCGCCTGGGGGGAACAGGGCGATCCTACGAGCAGTACTTC,CASRLGGTGRSYEQYF,few,NA,TRBV28,TRBJ2-7
TGTGCCATCGGACAGGGGACGGCCTACGAGCAGTACTTC,CAIGQGTAYEQYF,few,TRBD1,TRBV10-3,TRBJ2-7
TGTGCCAGCAGTGAAGCCCCAGCCCAAGAGACCCAGTACTTC,CASSEAPAQETQYF,many,NA,TRBV2,TRBJ2-5
TGCAGTGCTAGAGATCGTGACCCAGAGACAGGGGCGTTTTTT,CSARDRDPETGAFF,NA,TRBD1,TRBV20-1,TRBJ1-4
TGCGCCAGCAGCCCCCAGGGGAACGAGCAGTACTTC,CASSPQGNEQYF,many,NA,TRBV5-1,TRBJ2-7
TGTGCCAGTAGTTTTCTTCGCGGGACAGGGTGGTCTAGTGGTGGCTACACCTTC,CASSFLRGTGWSSGGYTF,few,TRBD1,TRBV19,TRBJ1-2
TGTGCCAGCAGTTACTCGGCGGGGACGACCTACGAGCAGTACTTC,CASSYSAGTTYEQYF,few,NA,TRBV6-5,TRBJ2-7
TGCAGTGCTCCCCTCCAGGGTTACGGTGAAAAACTGTTTTTT,CSAPLQGYGEKLFF,NA,NA,TRBV20-1,TRBJ1-4
TGCGCCAGCAGCCAACCCGCGTCCCCGGGGCCCCCGAGGACTGAAGCTTTCTTT,CASSQPASPGPPRTEAFF,NA,NA,TRBV4-1,TRBJ1-1
TGTGCCTGGAGTGTTAATTGGGGCGGGGTCTCCAATGAAAAACTGTTTTTT,CAWSVNWGGVSNEKLFF,few,NA,TRBV30,TRBJ1-4
TGTGCCAGTAGTATCCGGGAGGGCCCCTACGAGCAGTACTTC,CASSIREGPYEQYF,few,TRBD2,TRBV19,TRBJ2-7
TGTGCCAGCAGCTTAGCGTCGGGGGCTACCCCAGAGACCCAGTACTTC,CASSLASGATPETQYF,NA,NA,TRBV7-9,TRBJ2-5
TGTGCCATCAGAGGACAGGGGGCCACCTACGAGCAGTACTTC,CAIRGQGATYEQYF,NA,TRBD1,TRBV10-3,TRBJ2-7
TGTGCCAGTAGTATGGGGGGCCGGGGTGGCTACACCTTC,CASSMGGRGGYTF,few,NA,TRBV19,TRBJ1-2
TGTGCCAGCAGTCTGGAACGGGACAGCCCCTCCTACGAGCAGTACTTC,CASSLERDSPSYEQYF,many,TRBD1,TRBV28,TRBJ2-7
TGCAGCGTTGAAGTCGGGTCTCTCTACGAGCAGTACTTC,CSVEVGSLYEQYF,NA,NA,TRBV29-1,TRBJ2-7
TGTGCCAGCAGTTCGGGACCTCGGGAGCAGTACTTC,CASSSGPREQYF,few,NA,TRBV12-3/TRBV12-4,TRBJ2-7
TGTGCCAGCAGCTTAGAATCGACGTATAGCAATCAGCCCCAGCATTTT,CASSLESTYSNQPQHF,many,NA,TRBV7-2,TRBJ1-5
TGTGCCAGCACCTTAGCCGGGGTCGGGAATTCACCCCTCCACTTT,CASTLAGVGNSPLHF,many,NA,TRBV27,TRBJ1-6
TGTGCCAGTAGTATAAGGTTTCGACATTCAGAATGGGATGATCAGCCCCAGCATTTT,CASSIRFRHSEWDDQPQHF,NA,NA,TRBV19,TRBJ1-5
TGCAGCGTTGGGTCAGGGACCTACGAGCAGTACTTC,CSVGSGTYEQYF,many,NA,TRBV29-1,TRBJ2-7
TGTGCCAGCAGTGATGAGCGGGAGTCCGACGAGCAGTACTTC,CASSDERESDEQYF,many,TRBD2,TRBV6-1,TRBJ2-7
TGCGCCAGTGAGGGTAGCGGGAGTGTCAACTTC,CASEGSGSVNF,few,TRBD2,TRBV5-1,TRBJ2-7
TGTGCCAGCAGTTCGGAGACAGGCTTCGCCGGGGAGCTGTTTTTT,CASSSETGFAGELFF,NA,NA,TRBV6-2/TRBV6-3,TRBJ2-2
TGCAGTGTGGAGGGAGGACAGCACTATGGCTACACCTTC,CSVEGGQHYGYTF,many,NA,TRBV20-1,TRBJ1-2
TGTGCCAGTCAGGGGGCTAATGAAAAACTGTTTTTT,CASQGANEKLFF,many,TRBD1,TRBV28,TRBJ1-4
TGTGCCAGCAGCGTATCTACCCTTGATCCGACAGGGGGTGATCGCCGAGGATCACCCCTCCACTTT,CASSVSTLDPTGGDRRGSPLHF,NA,TRBD1,TRBV9,TRBJ1-6
TGTGCCAGCAGATCGGGGGGACAGGGAGGGACCTACGAGCAGTACTTC,CASRSGGQGGTYEQYF,few,TRBD1,TRBV28,TRBJ2-7
TGTGCCAGCAGTGGGGTGGTTAGCCCCTACGAGCAGTACTTC,CASSGVVSPYEQYF,many,NA,TRBV2,TRBJ2-7
TGTGCCAGCAGCCATACTACTAGGGACGCCCCGAATTTT,CASSHTTRDAPNF,NA,NA,TRBV11-2,TRBJ1-3
TGCAGTGCTGCTCTACCGAACTCTAACTATGGCTACACCTTC,CSAALPNSNYGYTF,few,NA,TRBV20-1,TRBJ1-2
TGTGCCAGCAGTTATCACGCCGGACAGGGGGACCAAGAGACCCAGTACTTC,CASSYHAGQGDQETQYF,many,TRBD1,TRBV6-5,TRBJ2-5
TGTGCCAGCAGTTTCGGGCATTCCTACGAGCAGTACTTC,CASSFGHSYEQYF,many,NA,TRBV6-5,TRBJ2-7
TGTGCCAGCAGCCAAGACCATTCGGGGGCCAACGTCCTGACTTTC,CASSQDHSGANVLTF,NA,NA,TRBV3-1,TRBJ2-6
TGCGCCAGCAGCCTTACGTTAAGGCAGGCGGTTTCACCCCTCCACTTT,CASSLTLRQAVSPLHF,few,NA,TRBV4-3,TRBJ1-6
TGTGCCAGCAGTGAACCCCATGGACATGCAACTAATGAAAAACTGTTTTTT,CASSEPHGHATNEKLFF,many,NA,TRBV6-1,TRBJ1-4
TGTGCCAGCAGTTTAGCGGGACTAACCAACGAGCAGTACTTC,CASSLAGLTNEQYF,many,TRBD2,TRBV12-3/TRBV12-4,TRBJ2-7
TGTGCCAGCAGTTATCCGGGACAGGGCAATCAGCCCCAGCATTTT,CASSYPGQGNQPQHF,many,TRBD1,TRBV28,TRBJ1-5
TGTGCCAGCAGCCAGATCGGGACTCACGAGACCCAGTACTTC,CASSQIGTHETQYF,few,NA,TRBV14,TRBJ2-5
TGTGCCAGCTCACCACCGTCGAGAGAGCAGTACTTC,CASSPPSREQYF,few,NA,TRBV18,TRBJ2-7
TGTGCCAGCAGCTACCCAGGGACAAAAGAAGGGACCCAGTACTTC,CASSYPGTKEGTQYF,NA,NA,TRBV7-2,TRBJ2-5